The T cell receptor beta chain under discussion was sequenced for a study of CD8+ T cells in alopecia areata. Findings and caveats of the study: TCR sharing across patients was less clear than in mice, possibly HLA-related. A large proportion of expanded lesional clones were detected persisting in scalp and blood during tofacitinib.

cDNA prepared by RNA extraction and subsequent reverse transcription served as the template for sequencing. Repertoires were generated with immunoSEQ multiplex PCR, while TCRdb's copy carries only in-frame clones and drops some. Here the sample spans 150,000 to 200,000 clones, 51% being singletons. CDR3 length equals 12 residues. The germline V gene encodes CDR1 SQVTM and CDR2 ANQGSEA. V was pared by 5 bases and J by 7 bases, with 4 bases of the junction left unmatched. This clone occurred a few times. Its target is unknown. The treatment denotes: oral pan-JAK inhibitor, 5-10 mg twice daily. J is TRBJ2-1 and V is TRBV29-1, with 8 bases that match TRBD2. The TCR was taken from a human donor with alopecia areata. The source was CD8+ T cells sorted from blood, collected between weeks 51 and 54, from a patient treated with tofacitinib. The CDR3 region has the DNA TGCAGCGTTTTAGCGGGGCATAATGAGCAGTTCTTC. It is translated as CSVLAGHNEQFF.